The 17 T cell receptor beta chains given below trace back to one sample, sequenced in a study of blood T cell repertoires in COVID-19. Only in-frame clones appear in the TCRdb table, and some are missing; sequencing was by immunoSEQ multiplex PCR. The table includes about 400,000 clones, around 89% detected once. The sample comprised peripheral blood. The receptors originated from a young woman with acute or convalescent COVID-19.

The chain combines TRBV5-1 with TRBJ2-5; TRBD2 matches at 12 bases. Per germline, CDR1 SGHRS and CDR2 YFSETQ. The CDR3 runs 17 residues. The ends lost 4 bases at V and 5 bases at J; junction bases unmatched: 12. Here the CDR3 reads CASSISSGGAIGETQYF. CDR3 sequence (DNA): TGCGCCAGCAGCATCTCTAGCGGGGGGGCTATCGGTGAGACCCAGTACTTC.

The chain links TRBV11-2 to TRBJ1-3; 9 positions match TRBD1. Germline loops: CDR1 SGHAT, CDR2 FQNNGV. This CDR3 region has 16 residues. J was trimmed by 2 bases and V by 4 bases; bases with no gene match: 6. The CDR3 DNA sequence: TGTGCCAGCAGCTCAGTCCGGACAGGGGCTGGAAACACCATATATTTT. Translated: CASSSVRTGAGNTIYF.

This clone occurred once. The J gene is TRBJ2-2, the V gene TRBV6-4, with 8 bases lining up with TRBD1. Germline CDR1 MRHNA, CDR2 SNTAGT. The CDR3 is made up of 17 amino acids. Losses at the gene ends were 2 bases for V and 6 bases for J; bases not matched to a gene: 11. For the CDR3, the DNA is TGTGCCAGCAGTGACCCGTCGGACAGGGTGTGGGCCGGGGAGCTGTTTTTT. This sequence encodes CASSDPSDRVWAGELFF.

The chain carries TRBV6-5 and TRBJ2-5, with TRBD2 as a possible D gene (6 bases). In germline, CDR1 is MNHEY, CDR2 SVGAGI. This CDR3 region has 15 residues. V was shortened by 8 bases and J by 2 bases, with 18 bases between the two germline ends. The CDR3 here is CASLSDQGLQETQYF. The DNA for the CDR3 is TGTGCCAGCCTCTCGGATCAGGGACTTCAAGAGACCCAGTACTTC.

The V call is TRBV5-1, the J call TRBJ2-7, with TRBD1 matching over 8 bases. CDR3 length: 12 residues. After removal of 4 bases from V and 6 bases from J, the junction contained 3 bases not matched to a gene. In germline, CDR1 is SGHRS, CDR2 YFSETQ. CDR3: CASSPGGFEQYF. CDR3 sequence (DNA): TGCGCCAGCAGCCCAGGGGGCTTCGAGCAGTACTTC.

CDR3 amino acids: CASSQLASWTQYF. The CDR3, as DNA: TGTGCCAGCAGCCAATTGGCTAGTTGGACCCAGTACTTC. This rearrangement joins TRBV3-1 (or the pseudogene TRBV3-2) to TRBJ2-5; D not certain. The CDR3 spans 13 residues. Trimming shortened V by 2 bases and J by 7 bases, and 11 bases separated the two germline ends. The germline V gene has CDR1 LGHDT and CDR2 YNNKEL (reference sequence).

The chain is built from TRBV7-9 and TRBJ2-7; 9 bases fit TRBD1. CDR3 length equals 18 residues. From germline, CDR1 is SEHNR and CDR2 FQNEAQ (reference sequence). The J segment lost 6 bases and the V segment lost 4 bases, leaving 19 bases of the junction unmatched. Here the CDR3 DNA reads TGTGCCAGCAGCTCCCTCGTAGGACAGGGGAAACCTACCGGCGAGCAGTACTTC. It translates to CASSSLVGQGKPTGEQYF.

This clone was recorded only once. V usage is TRBV28 and J usage is TRBJ1-3; 8 nucleotides agree with TRBD1. The CDR3 spans 17 residues. Germline values: CDR1 MDHEN, CDR2 SYDVKM. Trimming took 2 bases from V and 0 from J; bases not matched to a gene: 6. As DNA, the CDR3 is TGTGCCAGCAGTTTACCCCGGACAGGGACCTCTGGAAACACCATATATTTT. It encodes CASSLPRTGTSGNTIYF.

The chain combines TRBV11-2 with TRBJ2-2; D call uncertain. The CDR3 sequence is 13 residues long. CDR1 is SGHAT and CDR2 is FQNNGV in the germline V gene. The V end was cut by 6 bases, the J end by 4 bases, with 9 bases between. CDR3 region: CASSRGPTGELFF. The CDR3 region has the DNA TGTGCCAGCAGTCGTGGCCCCACCGGGGAGCTGTTTTTT.

The rearrangement joins TRBV5-8 to TRBJ1-4; D may be TRBD1 (5 bases). Trimming removed 5 bases at V and 8 bases at J, with 13 bases between. Germline V gene data show CDR1 as SGHTS and CDR2 as YDEGEE. The CDR3 has 13 residues. Here the CDR3 reads CASSHQGKEKLFF. The DNA for the CDR3 is TGTGCCAGCAGTCACCAGGGTAAAGAAAAACTGTTTTTT.

This rearrangement joins TRBV4-1 to TRBJ1-6, with TRBD1 matching over 7 bases. V dropped 0 bases and J dropped 11; count of bases not matched to a gene: 7. The CDR3 contains 15 residues. Looked up from germline, CDR1 is MGHRA and CDR2 is YSYEKL. The CDR3 region is CASSQDTGAWTPLHF. The CDR3 nucleotides read TGCGCCAGCAGCCAAGATACAGGGGCTTGGACACCCCTCCACTTT.

The V gene is TRBV5-1, the J gene TRBJ2-1; no reliable D call. Per the germline V gene, CDR1 is SGHRS and CDR2 is YFSETQ. This CDR3 is 11 amino acids long. The V gene lost 2 bases and the J gene lost 6 bases, with 3 bases spanning the gap. The CDR3 DNA follows: TGCGCCAGCAGCTTCGGCAATGAGCAGTTCTTC. Encoded protein: CASSFGNEQFF. The entire variable domain, with the rest obtained from reference TRBV5-1 and TRBJ2-1, is as follows: KAGVTQTPRYLIKTRGQQVTLSCSPISGHRSVSWYQQTPGQGLQFLFEYFSETQRNKGNFPGRFSGRQFSNSRSEMNVSTLELGDSALYLCASSFGNEQFFGPGTRLTVL.

The J gene is TRBJ2-4, the V gene TRBV28, with 9 bases matching TRBD2. CDR3 length: 15 amino acids. J was trimmed by 6 bases and V by 5 bases; bases with no gene match: 8. Germline lookup yields CDR1 MDHEN and CDR2 SYDVKM. The CDR3 DNA follows: TGTGCCAGCAGTCCCCCGTGGACTAGCGTAAACATTCAGTACTTC. The encoded protein is CASSPPWTSVNIQYF.

This chain connects TRBV2 to TRBJ2-7; 10 bases map to TRBD1. Per germline, CDR1 SNHLY and CDR2 FYNNEI. The CDR3 length is 16 residues. Unmatched junction bases numbered 10, after V lost 6 bases and J lost 2 bases. CDR3 amino acids: CASRRTGTGVTYEQYF. The CDR3 DNA follows: TGTGCCAGCAGGCGAACCGGGACAGGGGTCACCTACGAGCAGTACTTC.

The chain carries TRBV7-3 and TRBJ2-3; D is unclear. Germline V lookup: CDR1 SGHTA, CDR2 FQGTGA. V dropped 8 bases and J dropped 6 bases, with 9 bases sitting between them. This CDR3 contains 11 residues. The CDR3 here is CASVYPDTQYF. CDR3 bases: TGTGCCAGCGTGTATCCGGATACGCAGTATTTT.

The chain has TRBV6-6 and TRBJ2-2; 7 bases line up with TRBD1. Unmatched junction bases numbered 4, after V lost 4 bases and J lost 5 bases. The CDR3 consists of 14 residues. Germline V gene sequence: CDR1 MNHNY, CDR2 SVGAGI (reference sequence). CDR3 DNA: TGTGCCAGCAGTTCCGGACAGGCGACCGGGGAGCTGTTTTTT. This codes for CASSSGQATGELFF.

This clone was observed a single time. V and J are TRBV5-1 and TRBJ1-1, with a weak D call TRBD1 (6 bases). This CDR3 is built from 16 residues. Looked up from germline, CDR1 is SGHRS and CDR2 is YFSETQ. V was pared by 0 bases and J by 1 base, with 13 bases between. The CDR3 region is CASSLAPGEGNTEAFF. As DNA, the CDR3 is TGCGCCAGCAGCTTGGCTCCAGGGGAGGGGAACACTGAAGCTTTCTTT.